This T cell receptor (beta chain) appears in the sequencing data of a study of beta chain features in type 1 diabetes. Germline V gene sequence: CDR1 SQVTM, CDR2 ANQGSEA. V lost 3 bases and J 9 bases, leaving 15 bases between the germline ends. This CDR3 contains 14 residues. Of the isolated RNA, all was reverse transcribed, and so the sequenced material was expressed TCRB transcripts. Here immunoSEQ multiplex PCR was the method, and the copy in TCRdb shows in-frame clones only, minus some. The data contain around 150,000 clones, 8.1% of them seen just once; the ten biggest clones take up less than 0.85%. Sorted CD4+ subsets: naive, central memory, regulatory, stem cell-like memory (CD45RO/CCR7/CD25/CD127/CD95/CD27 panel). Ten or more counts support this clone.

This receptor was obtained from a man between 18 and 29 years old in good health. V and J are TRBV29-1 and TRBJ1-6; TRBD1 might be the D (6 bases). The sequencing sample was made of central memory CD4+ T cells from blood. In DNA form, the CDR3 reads TGCAGCGTTGACTCAGGGGTGCTCGGTTCACCCCTCCACTTT. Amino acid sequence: CSVDSGVLGSPLHF.